The 31 T cell receptor beta chains given below trace back to one sample, sequenced in a study of T-cell reconstitution after alpha-beta-depleted transplantation in children. This sample's TCRbeta library carried unique molecular identifier barcodes. MiXCR, run by TCRdb on the PCR reads, gives a single entry per CDR3 protein. Of hundreds of thousands of distinct CDR3 sequences listed, roughly 13% are singletons. The input for sequencing was PBMCs, mostly from graft donor cells, taken 360 days after TCRalphabeta/CD19-depleted stem cell transplant. The origin of the receptors is a male patient between 5 and 17 years old who had a stem cell transplant for acute myeloid leukemia, so the T cells may come from the graft donor.

This clonotype has a count of ten or more. The chain joins TRBV6-5 to TRBJ2-3; no clear D. CDR1 is MNHEY, CDR2 SVGAGI, per germline. Deletions cut 2 bases from V and 6 bases from J, with 6 bases between. The CDR3 sequence is 12 residues long. In DNA, the CDR3 is TGTGCCAGCAGTTACGTTGGGGATACGCAGTATTTT. Protein sequence: CASSYVGDTQYF.

The chain is built from TRBV20-1 and TRBJ1-6; no clear D. The germline V and J ends were trimmed by 5 bases and 5 bases, with 16 bases remaining between them. In germline, CDR1 is DFQATT, CDR2 SNEGSKA (reference sequence). The CDR3 spans 15 residues. The CDR3 reads CSALRGNSDNSPLHF. In DNA, the CDR3 is TGCAGTGCTCTCCGCGGTAATAGCGATAATTCACCCCTCCACTTT.

This clonotype was seen a handful of times. The rearrangement joins TRBV25-1 to TRBJ2-5; possibly TRBD2 for D (5 bases). Germline CDR1 and CDR2: MGHDK and SYGVNS. CDR3 size: 13 residues. V lost 7 bases and J 8 bases, leaving 17 bases between the germline ends. CDR3 in amino acids: CASKEDSMPTQYF. The CDR3 coding sequence is TGTGCCAGCAAAGAGGACTCCATGCCAACCCAGTACTTC.

Many counts were recorded for this clonotype. The chain carries TRBV29-1 and TRBJ2-7; 7 bases agree with TRBD1. This CDR3 spans 16 amino acids. The V and J ends lost 1 base and 1 base, in that order; junction bases with no gene match: 10. Germline assignment: CDR1 SQVTM and CDR2 ANQGSEA. The CDR3 protein is CSVEGPTGLSSYEQYF. The CDR3 DNA follows: TGCAGCGTTGAAGGCCCGACAGGGCTGTCTTCCTACGAGCAGTACTTC.

V is TRBV6-2 or TRBV6-3 and J is TRBJ1-2; D not certain. Deletions cut 2 bases from V and 8 bases from J, with 18 bases between. The CDR3 runs to 15 residues. In germline, CDR1 is MNHEY, CDR2 SVGEGT. The chain's CDR3 is CASSYGFGPGGGYTF. The CDR3 DNA reads TGTGCCAGCAGTTACGGTTTTGGGCCGGGCGGAGGCTACACCTTC.

In this sample, this clonotype turned up a few times. The chain employs TRBV12-3 or TRBV12-4 and TRBJ2-5, with D possibly being TRBD1 or TRBD2 (6 bases each). The V gene lost 1 base and the J gene lost 11 bases, with 11 bases spanning the gap. The CDR3 is 12 amino acids. The CDR3: CASSLVGGGQYF. The DNA for the CDR3 is TGTGCCAGCAGTTTAGTCGGAGGGGGACAGTACTTC.

The rearrangement uses TRBV28 and TRBJ2-6; a possible D gene is TRBD2 (6 bases). Trimming stripped 7 bases from V and 2 bases from J, with 21 bases between. This CDR3 is built from 18 residues. Germline V gene lookup returns CDR1 MDHEN and CDR2 SYDVKM. DNA for the CDR3: TGTGCCAGCACCACCCCCATACCCGGGGGAACTGGGGCCAACGTCCTGACTTTC. The encoded protein is CASTTPIPGGTGANVLTF.

The genes are TRBV7-2 and TRBJ2-4; 7 bases match TRBD2. V was pared by 1 base and J by 4 bases, with 1 base of the junction left unmatched. The length of the CDR3 is 14 residues. Per the germline V gene, CDR1 is SGHTA and CDR2 is FQGNSA. The CDR3 DNA is TGTGCCAGCAGCTTAGTGGGAGGGAAAAACATTCAGTACTTC. The encoded protein is CASSLVGGKNIQYF.

V is TRBV4-2 and J is TRBJ2-1, with D perhaps TRBD1 (6 bases). The V and J ends lost 0 bases and 6 bases respectively, with 15 bases between them. Germline V gene sequence: CDR1 LGHNA, CDR2 YNFKEQ. The CDR3 consists of 16 residues. As DNA, the CDR3 is TGTGCCAGCAGCCAAGATCATGGGGGCTTGGGCAATGAGCAGTTCTTC. Translated: CASSQDHGGLGNEQFF.

This clonotype showed up just a few times. This chain connects TRBV27 to TRBJ2-4; 7 bases are a match to TRBD2. V lost 3 bases, J lost 6 bases, and 11 bases stayed unmatched. The CDR3 contains 16 residues. Germline V gene lookup returns CDR1 MNHEY and CDR2 SMNVEV (reference sequence). The CDR3 is CASSFSGAGGGNIQYF. The CDR3 coding sequence is TGTGCCAGCAGTTTCTCCGGGGCCGGCGGGGGAAACATTCAGTACTTC.

This chain uses TRBV23-1 with TRBJ2-3; 7 bases map to TRBD1. TRBV23-1 is classed as an ORF, of uncertain function. J was trimmed by 4 bases and V by 7 bases; bases with no gene match: 5. The CDR3 extends over 13 amino acids. CDR3 protein: CASTGTDPDTQYF. CDR3 bases: TGCGCCAGCACGGGGACAGACCCAGATACGCAGTATTTT.

This clonotype was found many times. The chain joins TRBV5-1 to TRBJ2-1, with D tentatively TRBD1 or TRBD2 (5 bases each). Germline V gene sequence: CDR1 SGHRS, CDR2 YFSETQ. The CDR3 is 15 residues long. V lost 1 base to trimming and J lost 2 bases, with 10 bases between them. CDR3 sequence (DNA): TGCGCCAGCAGCTTGCCAGGGACCCCCTACAATGAGCAGTTCTTC. This codes for CASSLPGTPYNEQFF.

The J gene is TRBJ2-7, the V gene TRBV7-2; 10 bases are shared with TRBD2. There are 15 residues in the CDR3. The germline V gene encodes CDR1 SGHTA and CDR2 FQGNSA. Trimming cost V 1 base and J 4 bases; bases outside gene matches: 4. CDR3 loop: CASSLVTAGGYEQYF. CDR3 nucleotides: TGTGCCAGCAGCTTAGTTACAGCGGGAGGGTACGAGCAGTACTTC.

This clonotype was seen at least ten times. V is TRBV25-1 and J is TRBJ2-5, with D perhaps assigned TRBD1 or TRBD2 (5 bases each). Germline CDR1 and CDR2: MGHDK and SYGVNS. Trimming took 10 bases from V and 1 from J, leaving 19 bases between them. The CDR3 covers 15 residues. This CDR3 reads CATRSRGSLQETQYF. CDR3 in DNA: TGTGCCACCAGATCCCGGGGCTCCCTCCAAGAGACCCAGTACTTC.

V is TRBV15 and J is TRBJ2-7; TRBD1 is a possible D gene (6 bases). Trimming cost V 0 bases and J 2 bases, with 11 bases left between them. Germline CDR1 LNHNV, CDR2 YYDKDF (reference sequence). This CDR3 comprises 15 residues. CDR3 sequence reads: CATSRDGQGPYEQYF. The CDR3, as DNA: TGTGCCACCAGCAGAGATGGCCAGGGGCCCTACGAGCAGTACTTC.

The J gene is TRBJ2-1, the V gene TRBV23-1; D remains unclear. TRBV23-1 is identified as an open reading frame with a role that is uncertain. V dropped 2 bases and J dropped 7 bases, with 9 bases sitting between them. The CDR3 spans 13 residues. Written as DNA, the CDR3 is TGCGCCAGCAGTCAAAGTTACGGGAATGAGCAGTTCTTC. Its translation: CASSQSYGNEQFF.

V and J are TRBV29-1 and TRBJ2-5, with D unclear. The V end lost 4 bases, the J end lost 5 bases, and 11 bases lay between the germline ends. CDR3 length equals 12 residues. Germline V gives CDR1 SQVTM, CDR2 ANQGSEA. The CDR3 spells CSVGVRPETQYF. Here the CDR3 DNA reads TGCAGCGTTGGGGTCCGGCCGGAGACCCAGTACTTC.

The chain has TRBV19 and TRBJ2-2, with a tentative D call TRBD1 (6 bases). The CDR3 contains 17 residues. V was clipped by 4 bases and J by 2 bases, with 17 bases between them. The germline CDR1 and CDR2 sequences are LNHDA and SQIVND (reference sequence). DNA for the CDR3: TGTGCCAGTAGTAAGGGCCCCGGGACAAGTAACACCGGGGAGCTGTTTTTT. It is translated as CASSKGPGTSNTGELFF.

This clonotype was picked up a small number of times. The V gene is TRBV28, the J gene TRBJ2-7; a possible D gene is TRBD1 (5 bases). The length of the CDR3 is 13 residues. With 6 bases removed from V and 3 bases from J, the gap between germline ends came to 12 bases. Germline CDR1 and CDR2: MDHEN and SYDVKM. The DNA of the CDR3 is TGTGCCAGCAGGGCGACAGACCGCTACGAGCAGTACTTC. Protein product: CASRATDRYEQYF.

This clonotype has a handful of counts. The rearrangement joins TRBV7-3 to TRBJ1-2; D is unclear. V lost 5 bases and J 7 bases, leaving 14 bases between the germline ends. The CDR3 is 13 residues long. Germline CDR1 reads SGHTA; CDR2 reads FQGTGA. The CDR3 DNA is TGTGCCAGCAGCCCTGGGGAATTTGGTGGCTACACCTTC. Residues: CASSPGEFGGYTF.

The CDR3 DNA is TGCAGTGCTAGAGATCTCCCAGGGGCCCAGAAGACCCAGTACTTC. Amino acid sequence: CSARDLPGAQKTQYF. The gene calls are TRBV20-1 and TRBJ2-5; D might be TRBD1 (6 bases). This CDR3 is 15 amino acids long. The V end lost 0 bases, the J end lost 6 bases, and 17 bases lay between the germline ends. CDR1 and CDR2 from the germline V gene are DFQATT and SNEGSKA (reference sequence).

The gene calls are TRBV29-1 and TRBJ2-3, with 10 nucleotides matching TRBD2. Germline V gives CDR1 SQVTM, CDR2 ANQGSEA. The CDR3 covers 15 residues. Trimming took 5 bases from V and 0 from J; bases not matched to a gene: 5. In DNA, the CDR3 is TGCAGCGTTTATGGGACTAGCGTTAGCACAGATACGCAGTATTTT. Protein: CSVYGTSVSTDTQYF.

This clonotype was recorded a few times. The rearrangement links TRBV15 to TRBJ2-7; 8 nucleotides align to TRBD1. V trimming: 0 bases; J trimming: 3 bases; junction bases outside the gene matches: 4. The CDR3 sequence is 15 residues long. CDR1 and CDR2 (germline): LNHNV, YYDKDF (reference sequence). This CDR3 is CATSRDAGQGYEQYF. The CDR3 bases are TGTGCCACCAGCAGAGATGCAGGACAGGGCTACGAGCAGTACTTC.

The chain couples TRBV9 to TRBJ2-2; no reliable D call. The V gene's germline CDR1 is SGDLS and CDR2 YYNGEE. This CDR3 contains 17 residues. V lost 4 bases to trimming and J lost 5 bases, with 21 bases between them. The CDR3 spells CASSFQGSSLSTGELFF. In DNA, the CDR3 is TGTGCCAGCAGCTTTCAAGGCTCTAGTCTGTCGACCGGGGAGCTGTTTTTT.

J is TRBJ2-1 and V is TRBV20-1, with 10 bases aligning to TRBD2. Germline V gene sequence: CDR1 DFQATT, CDR2 SNEGSKA (reference sequence). The CDR3 has 14 residues. V was clipped by 3 bases and J by 8 bases; unmatched bases: 7. The CDR3 region is CSASSSSGSDEQFF. DNA of the CDR3: TGCAGTGCTAGTTCGTCTAGCGGGAGCGATGAGCAGTTCTTC.

This clonotype was observed a handful of times. This chain uses TRBV29-1 with TRBJ1-4; TRBD1 is a possible D gene (5 bases). Germline loops: CDR1 SQVTM, CDR2 ANQGSEA. V shed 6 bases and J shed 4 bases, with 12 bases lying between them. This CDR3 contains 13 residues. CDR3 amino acids: CSVMTAYNEKLFF. Here the CDR3 DNA reads TGCAGCGTCATGACAGCCTATAATGAAAAACTGTTTTTT.

The chain couples TRBV9 to TRBJ2-3; D not certain. Germline V gene sequence: CDR1 SGDLS, CDR2 YYNGEE. With 0 bases removed from V and 0 bases from J, the gap between germline ends came to 5 bases. This CDR3 is 14 amino acids long. Written as DNA, the CDR3 is TGTGCCAGCAGCGTAGTTGATAGCACAGATACGCAGTATTTT. Amino acid sequence: CASSVVDSTDTQYF.

The V call is TRBV7-9, the J call TRBJ2-7; 9 positions agree with TRBD2. V lost 2 bases, J lost 1 base, and 3 bases stayed unmatched. CDR3 length: 15 amino acids. CDR1 SEHNR and CDR2 FQNEAQ come from the germline V gene (reference sequence). DNA for the CDR3: TGTGCCAGCAGCTTAATGACTAGCGGTTCCTACGAGCAGTACTTC. This translates into CASSLMTSGSYEQYF.

V gene TRBV27 combines with J gene TRBJ2-1; 14 bases match TRBD2. The CDR3 loop spans 16 amino acids. J was trimmed by 7 bases and V by 0 bases; bases with no gene match: 2. Germline loops: CDR1 MNHEY, CDR2 SMNVEV (reference sequence). The CDR3 is CASSLSGTSGSNEQFF. The CDR3 DNA reads as TGTGCCAGCAGTTTATCGGGGACTAGCGGGAGTAATGAGCAGTTCTTC.

This clonotype was picked up a small number of times. The gene calls are TRBV6-1 and TRBJ2-3; D call uncertain. The CDR3 is made up of 14 amino acids. Trimming removed 5 bases at V and 0 bases at J, with 9 bases between. Germline V gene sequence: CDR1 MNHNS, CDR2 SASEGT. CDR3 coding DNA: TGTGCCAGCAGTAAACTACTGAGCACAGATACGCAGTATTTT. Translated: CASSKLLSTDTQYF.

The chain recombines TRBV20-1 with TRBJ2-7, with 10 bases that match TRBD1. The CDR3 loop spans 14 amino acids. Germline assignment: CDR1 DFQATT and CDR2 SNEGSKA (reference sequence). With 3 bases clipped from V and 3 bases from J, the junction kept 5 bases outside the gene matches. The DNA for the CDR3 is TGCAGTGCTAGGCGGACAGGGGGGGGCTACGAGCAGTACTTC. Translated, it gives CSARRTGGGYEQYF.